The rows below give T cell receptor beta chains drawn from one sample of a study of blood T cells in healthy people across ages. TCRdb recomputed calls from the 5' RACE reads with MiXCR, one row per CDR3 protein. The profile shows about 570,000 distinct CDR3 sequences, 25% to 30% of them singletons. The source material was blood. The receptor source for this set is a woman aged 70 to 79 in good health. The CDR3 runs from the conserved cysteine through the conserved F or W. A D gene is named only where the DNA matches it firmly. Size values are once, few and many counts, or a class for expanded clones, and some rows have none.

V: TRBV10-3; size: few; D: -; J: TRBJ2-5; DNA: TGTGCCATCAGTACAGGCCGTCAAGAGACCCAGTACTTC; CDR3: CAISTGRQETQYF
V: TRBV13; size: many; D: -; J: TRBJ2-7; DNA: TGTGCCAGCAGCCTTTTAAACTCCTACGAGCAGTACTTC; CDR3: CASSLLNSYEQYF
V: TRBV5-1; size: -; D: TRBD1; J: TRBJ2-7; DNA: TGCGCCAGCAGCGCGGGAATCACAGGGGGCTACGAGCAGTACTTC; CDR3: CASSAGITGGYEQYF
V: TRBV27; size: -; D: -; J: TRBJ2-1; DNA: TGTGCCAGCAAGGCCGGGACCCTGTACAATGAGCAGTTCTTC; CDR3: CASKAGTLYNEQFF
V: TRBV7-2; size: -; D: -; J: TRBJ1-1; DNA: TGTGCCAGCAGCTTATTGGGTCCCAGGAACACTGAAGCTTTCTTT; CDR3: CASSLLGPRNTEAFF
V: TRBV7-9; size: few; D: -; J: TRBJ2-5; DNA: TGTGCCAGCAGCTCCGGAAACCTACTCCAAGAGACCCAGTACTTC; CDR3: CASSSGNLLQETQYF
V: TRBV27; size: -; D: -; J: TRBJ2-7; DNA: TGTGCCAGCAGAGGACAGGGCGGGAGTTACGAGCAGTACTTC; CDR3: CASRGQGGSYEQYF
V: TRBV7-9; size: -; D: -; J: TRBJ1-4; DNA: TGTGCCAGCAGCCTAAGACAGTCAACTAATGAAAAACTGTTTTTT; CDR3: CASSLRQSTNEKLFF
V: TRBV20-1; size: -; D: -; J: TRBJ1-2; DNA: TGCAGTGCTAGACAGGCCTCAAACTATGGCTACACCTTC; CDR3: CSARQASNYGYTF
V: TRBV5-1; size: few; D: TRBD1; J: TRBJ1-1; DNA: TGCGCCAGCAGCTTTGCGGGACAGGACACTGAAGCTTTCTTT; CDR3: CASSFAGQDTEAFF
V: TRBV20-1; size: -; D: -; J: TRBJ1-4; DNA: TGCAGTGCTAGTTCGCCGGCCACGGGGGAAAAACTGTTTTTT; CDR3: CSASSPATGEKLFF
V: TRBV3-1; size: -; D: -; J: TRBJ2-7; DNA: TGTGCCGGAGGAGACGAGCAGTACTTC; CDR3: CAGGDEQYF
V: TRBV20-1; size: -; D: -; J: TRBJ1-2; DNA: TGCAGTGCCCCACTGGTGCAGGGACGTGGCTACACCTTC; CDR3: CSAPLVQGRGYTF
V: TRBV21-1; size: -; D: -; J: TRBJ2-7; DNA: TGTGCCAGCACCTTAACTCGGGACAGCTTGAGCTCCTACGAGCAGTACTTC; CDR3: CASTLTRDSLSSYEQYF
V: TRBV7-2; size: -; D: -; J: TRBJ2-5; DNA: TGTGCCAGCAGCTTTTTTCCGACCCAAGAGACCCAGTACTTC; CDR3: CASSFFPTQETQYF
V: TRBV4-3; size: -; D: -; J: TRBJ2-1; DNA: TGCGCCAGCAGACCGGGGGAGAGCTCCTACAATGAGCAGTTCTTC; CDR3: CASRPGESSYNEQFF
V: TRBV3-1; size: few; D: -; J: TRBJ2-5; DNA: TGTGCCAGCAGTCGGCTCGGTTGGGGGACCCAGTACTTC; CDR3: CASSRLGWGTQYF
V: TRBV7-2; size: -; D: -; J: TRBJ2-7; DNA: TGTGCCAGCAGCTCCCGGGAAGGAACCTACGAGCAGTACTTC; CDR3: CASSSREGTYEQYF
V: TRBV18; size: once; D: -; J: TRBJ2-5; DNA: TGTGCCAGCTCACTGCAGGGGACGGGAGAGACCCAGTACTTC; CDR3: CASSLQGTGETQYF
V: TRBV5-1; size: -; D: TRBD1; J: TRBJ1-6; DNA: TGCGCCAGCAGCGAAAAACCTCCGGGACAGGGGCATTCACCCCTCCACTTT; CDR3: CASSEKPPGQGHSPLHF
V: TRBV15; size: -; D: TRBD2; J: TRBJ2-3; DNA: TGTGCCACCAGCAGGAGACGGGGGGTCACAGATACGCAGTATTTT; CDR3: CATSRRRGVTDTQYF
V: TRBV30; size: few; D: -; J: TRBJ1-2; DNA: TGTGCCTGGGTCCCTATGGGGGCTAACTATGGCTACACCTTC; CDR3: CAWVPMGANYGYTF
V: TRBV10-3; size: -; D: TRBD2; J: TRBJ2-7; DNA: TGTGCCATCAGCGGACTAGAGGACGAGCAGTACTTC; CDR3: CAISGLEDEQYF
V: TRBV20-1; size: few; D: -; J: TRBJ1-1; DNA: TGCAGTGCTACCACACCACGGGGCCTAGCCCTTGAAGCTTTCTTT; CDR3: CSATTPRGLALEAFF
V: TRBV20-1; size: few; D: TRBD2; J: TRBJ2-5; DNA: TGCAGTGCTAGAGATCAGCGAGCGGGGAGGGAGACCCAGTACTTC; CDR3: CSARDQRAGRETQYF
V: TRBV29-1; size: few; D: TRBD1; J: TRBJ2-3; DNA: TGCAGCGTGGGACAGCTCACAGATACGCAGTATTTT; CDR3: CSVGQLTDTQYF
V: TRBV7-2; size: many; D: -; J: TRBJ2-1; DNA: TGTGCCAGCAGCTTAATGGGGGGAAACTTAAATGAGCAGTTCTTC; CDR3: CASSLMGGNLNEQFF
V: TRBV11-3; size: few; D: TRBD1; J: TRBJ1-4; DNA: TGTGCCAGCAGCTTAGAAGGATGGGGACAGCCTAATGAAAAACTGTTTTTT; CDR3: CASSLEGWGQPNEKLFF
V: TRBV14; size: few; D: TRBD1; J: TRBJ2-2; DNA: TGTGCCAGCAGTTCCTTCGGGACAGCGAACACCGGGGAGCTGTTTTTT; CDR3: CASSSFGTANTGELFF
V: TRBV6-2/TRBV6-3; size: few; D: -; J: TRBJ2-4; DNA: TGTGCCAGCAGTTACTCCCGGGGGTTGGACAAAAACATTCAGTACTTC; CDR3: CASSYSRGLDKNIQYF
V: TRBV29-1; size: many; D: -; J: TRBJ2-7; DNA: TGCGTTATTCGTAAAGGCTACGAGCAGTACTTC; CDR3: CVIRKGYEQYF
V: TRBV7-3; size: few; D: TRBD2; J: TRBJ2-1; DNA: TGTGCCAGCAGCTTACGGTCCGGGGGGAACCGGAATGAGCAGTTCTTC; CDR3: CASSLRSGGNRNEQFF
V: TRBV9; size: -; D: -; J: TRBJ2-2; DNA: TGTGCCAGCAGCGTTCTAGCCCTGAACACCGGGGAGCTGTTTTTT; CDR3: CASSVLALNTGELFF
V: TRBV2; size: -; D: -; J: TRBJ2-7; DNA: TGTGCCAGCACGGTACAGGCGGCGAGCTCCTACGAGCAGTACTTC; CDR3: CASTVQAASSYEQYF
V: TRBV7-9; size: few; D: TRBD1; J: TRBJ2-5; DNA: TGTGCCAGCAGCTCGGCCGGACAGGGGCCACGAGAGACCCAGTACTTC; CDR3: CASSSAGQGPRETQYF
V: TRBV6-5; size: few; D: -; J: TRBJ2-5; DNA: TGTGCCAGCAGTGTCTCTGTCAGGGAGACCCAGTACTTC; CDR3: CASSVSVRETQYF
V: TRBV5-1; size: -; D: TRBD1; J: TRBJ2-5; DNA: TGCGCCAGCAGCTTGATAGGGGGCCGCAGGGAGACCCAGTACTTC; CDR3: CASSLIGGRRETQYF
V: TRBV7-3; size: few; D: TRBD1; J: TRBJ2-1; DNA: TGTGCCAGCAGCTCACAGGGGGCGGGCAATGAGCAGTTCTTC; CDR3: CASSSQGAGNEQFF
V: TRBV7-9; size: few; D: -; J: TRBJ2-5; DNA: TGTGCCGGATCAGTAGGTTACGGAGGAGAGACCCAGTACTTC; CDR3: CAGSVGYGGETQYF
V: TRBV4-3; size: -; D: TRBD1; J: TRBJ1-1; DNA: TGCGCCAGCAGCCAGGCGAACAGGGGGAGTACTGAAGCTTTCTTT; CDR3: CASSQANRGSTEAFF
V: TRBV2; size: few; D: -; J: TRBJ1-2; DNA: TGTGCCAGCAACACATTGGCTTTAGGCGGCTACACCTTC; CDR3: CASNTLALGGYTF
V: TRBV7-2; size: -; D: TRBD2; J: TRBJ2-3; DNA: TGTGCCAGCAGCTTAGCCCAGCGGGGGGGCTCGCAGTATTTT; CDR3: CASSLAQRGGSQYF
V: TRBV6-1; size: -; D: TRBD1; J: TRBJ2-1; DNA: TGTGCCAGCAGAAAGAGGGGGACAGGGGATATCAGCTCCTACAATGAGCAGTTCTTC; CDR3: CASRKRGTGDISSYNEQFF
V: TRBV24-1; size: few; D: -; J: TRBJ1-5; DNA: TGTGCCACCAGTGATTTGAGAGGAGTGGCACTTGCGCATTTT; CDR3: CATSDLRGVALAHF
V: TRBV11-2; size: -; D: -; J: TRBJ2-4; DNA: TGTGCCAGCAGCTTAGGAGATCCCAGCAGGGGGGGTTGGTCGGAGTCTCGAGCCAAAAACATTCAGTACTTC; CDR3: CASSLGDPSRGGWSESRAKNIQYF
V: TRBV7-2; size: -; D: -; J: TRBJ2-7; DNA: TGTGCCAGCAGCCGGGCAGGGGCCTCCTACGAGCAGTACTTC; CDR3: CASSRAGASYEQYF
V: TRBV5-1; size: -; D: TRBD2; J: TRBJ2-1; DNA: TGCGCCAGCGCTCGGGGGACTAGCGGGGAGGGTGAGCAGTTCTTC; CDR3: CASARGTSGEGEQFF
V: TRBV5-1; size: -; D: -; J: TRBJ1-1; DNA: TGCGCCAGCAGTCGATACGGGACGTCGAACACTGAAGCTTTCTTT; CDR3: CASSRYGTSNTEAFF
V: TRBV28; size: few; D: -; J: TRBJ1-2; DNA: TGTGCCACCCTCGGAGGGTCGGACCATGGCTACACCTTC; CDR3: CATLGGSDHGYTF
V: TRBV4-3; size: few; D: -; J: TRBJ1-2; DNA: TGCGCCAGCAGCCAAGACCGACTCGGGGGGCGAAGTTATGGCTACACCTTC; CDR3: CASSQDRLGGRSYGYTF
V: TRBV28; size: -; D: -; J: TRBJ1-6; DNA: TGTGCCAGCATCTCTGGGAGCAGCGATAATTCACCCCTCCACTTT; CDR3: CASISGSSDNSPLHF
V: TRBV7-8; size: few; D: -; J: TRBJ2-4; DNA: TGTGCCAGCTCTATCGGAGCCAAAAACATTCAGTACTTC; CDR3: CASSIGAKNIQYF
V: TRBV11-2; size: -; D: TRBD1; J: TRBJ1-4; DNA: TGTGCCAGCAGCTTAGTAGGACAGGGTTCGGAAAAACTGTTTTTT; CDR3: CASSLVGQGSEKLFF
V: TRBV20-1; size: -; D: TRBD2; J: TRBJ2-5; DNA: TGCAGTGCTAGAGGATGGGGTAGCGGGATCGCGCGAGAGACCCAGTACTTC; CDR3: CSARGWGSGIARETQYF
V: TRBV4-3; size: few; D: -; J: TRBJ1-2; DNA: TGCGCCAGCAGCCACGACAGGTCCTATGGCTACACCTTC; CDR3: CASSHDRSYGYTF
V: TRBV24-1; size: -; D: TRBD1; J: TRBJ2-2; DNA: TGTGCCACCAGTGATTTGGGGGGGACAGGGGCTATAGACACCGGGGAACTGTTTTTT; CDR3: CATSDLGGTGAIDTGELFF
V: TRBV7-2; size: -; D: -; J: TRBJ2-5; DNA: TGTGCCAGCAGCCCTTCTAGGGTGAGAGAGACCCAGTACTTC; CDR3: CASSPSRVRETQYF
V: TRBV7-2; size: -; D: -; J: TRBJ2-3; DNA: TGTGCCAGCAGCTTTATTAGCACAGATACGCAGTATTTT; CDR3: CASSFISTDTQYF
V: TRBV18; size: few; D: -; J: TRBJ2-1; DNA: TGTGCCAGCTCCCGGGCCCATGAGCAGTTCTTC; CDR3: CASSRAHEQFF